Here is one T cell receptor (beta chain) with its context. The data were obtained in a study of blood T cell repertoires in COVID-19. Between the trimmed V and J ends, which lost 3 bases and 3 bases, there was a span of 11 bases. Germline V lookup: CDR1 KGHDR, CDR2 SFDVKD. The CDR3 has 15 amino acids. Original handling: Reference gene primers were amplified, and this amplification served to estimate nucleated cell counts. The repertoire was sequenced with immunoSEQ multiplex PCR; TCRdb's copy has only in-frame clones and lacks some. Clonal size and the V and J genes are those of that table, whereas D and trimming came from the DNA. Here the sample spans 350,000 to 400,000 clones, around 87% being singletons.

The chain uses TRBV24-1 and TRBJ2-1, with D possibly matching TRBD1 (7 bases). The sequenced sample was PBMCs or T cells enriched from blood (not recorded which). The sequence derives from a woman under 40 with acute COVID-19. The CDR3 DNA follows: TGTGCCACCAGTGATCCCCAGGGGGGCTACAATGAGCAGTTCTTC. Its protein product is CATSDPQGGYNEQFF.